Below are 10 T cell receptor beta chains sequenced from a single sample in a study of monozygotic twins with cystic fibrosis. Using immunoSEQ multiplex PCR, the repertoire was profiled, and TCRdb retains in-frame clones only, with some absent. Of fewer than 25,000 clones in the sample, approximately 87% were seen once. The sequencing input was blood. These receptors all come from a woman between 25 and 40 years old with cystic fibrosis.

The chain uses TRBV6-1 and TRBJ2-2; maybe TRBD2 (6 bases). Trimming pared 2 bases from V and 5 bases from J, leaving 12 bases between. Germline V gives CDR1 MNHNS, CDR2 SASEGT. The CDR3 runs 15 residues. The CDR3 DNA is TGTGCCAGCAGTGAAATGGAGGGTCGGACCGGGGAGCTGTTTTTT. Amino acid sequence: CASSEMEGRTGELFF.

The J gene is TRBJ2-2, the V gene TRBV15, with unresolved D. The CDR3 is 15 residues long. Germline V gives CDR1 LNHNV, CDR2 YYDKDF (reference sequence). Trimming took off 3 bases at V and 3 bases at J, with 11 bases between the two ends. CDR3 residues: CATSRALRDTGELFF. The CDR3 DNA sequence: TGTGCCACCAGCAGGGCCCTTAGGGACACCGGGGAGCTGTTTTTT.

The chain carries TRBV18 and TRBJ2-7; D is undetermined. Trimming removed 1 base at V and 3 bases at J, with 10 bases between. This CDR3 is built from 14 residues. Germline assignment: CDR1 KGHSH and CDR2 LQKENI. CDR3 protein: CASSPQGISYEQYF. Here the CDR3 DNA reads TGTGCCAGCTCACCACAGGGTATAAGCTACGAGCAGTACTTC.

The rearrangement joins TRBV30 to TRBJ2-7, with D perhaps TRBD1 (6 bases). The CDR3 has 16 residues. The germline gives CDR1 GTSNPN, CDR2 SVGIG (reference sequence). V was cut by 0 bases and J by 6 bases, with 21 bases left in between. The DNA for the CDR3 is TGTGCCTGGAGTGTGGGGGCAGAGGGGGATGATCTCGAGCAGTACTTC. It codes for CAWSVGAEGDDLEQYF.

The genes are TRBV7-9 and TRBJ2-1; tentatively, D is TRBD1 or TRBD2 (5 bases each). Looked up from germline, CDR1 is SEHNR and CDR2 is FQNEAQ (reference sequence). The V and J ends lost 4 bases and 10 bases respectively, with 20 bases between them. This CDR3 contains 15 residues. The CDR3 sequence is CASSSLGASGKEQFF. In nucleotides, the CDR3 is TGTGCCAGCAGCTCCCTCGGGGCATCGGGAAAAGAGCAGTTCTTC.

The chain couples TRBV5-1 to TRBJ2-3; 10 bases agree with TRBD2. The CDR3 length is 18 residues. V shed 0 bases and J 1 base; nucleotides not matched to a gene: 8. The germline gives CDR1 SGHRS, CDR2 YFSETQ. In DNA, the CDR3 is TGCGCCAGCAGCTTGGCCATTCTAGCGGGGGTACGCACAGATACGCAGTATTTT. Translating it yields CASSLAILAGVRTDTQYF.

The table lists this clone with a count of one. CDR3 sequence reads: CASSWPWDTQYF. The CDR3 DNA is TGTGCCAGCAGTTGGCCGTGGGATACGCAGTATTTT. This sequence joins TRBV28 and TRBJ2-3; the D is unclear. V was trimmed by 4 bases and J by 6 bases, leaving 8 bases between them. This CDR3 spans 12 amino acids. Per germline, CDR1 MDHEN and CDR2 SYDVKM.

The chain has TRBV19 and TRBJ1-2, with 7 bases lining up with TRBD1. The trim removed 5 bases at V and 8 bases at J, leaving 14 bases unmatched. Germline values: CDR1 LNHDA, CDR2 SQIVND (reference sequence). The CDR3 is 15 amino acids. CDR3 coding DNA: TGTGCCAGTAGTGTTGGACAGGTGCCGAGGACGGGCTACACCTTC. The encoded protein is CASSVGQVPRTGYTF.

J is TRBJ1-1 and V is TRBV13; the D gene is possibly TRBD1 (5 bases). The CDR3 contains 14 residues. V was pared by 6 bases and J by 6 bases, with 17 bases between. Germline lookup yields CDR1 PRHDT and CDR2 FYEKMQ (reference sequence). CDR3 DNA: TGTGCCAGCAGTCCCTCAGGGCCGAGGGCTGAAGCTTTCTTT. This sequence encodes CASSPSGPRAEAFF.

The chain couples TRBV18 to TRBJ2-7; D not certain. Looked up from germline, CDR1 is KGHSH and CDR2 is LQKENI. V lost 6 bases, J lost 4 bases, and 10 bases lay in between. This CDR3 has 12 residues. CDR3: CASSDVVYEQYF. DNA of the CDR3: TGTGCCAGCTCCGACGTCGTTTACGAGCAGTACTTC.